This T cell receptor (beta chain) was documented in a study of metastatic and nonmetastatic thyroid tumors. On the study more broadly: Peripheral blood and tumor or nodule samples from malignant and benign thyroid patients were compared.

Findings and caveats of the study: According to reports, the diversity of TCR beta was significantly higher in malignant thyroid tumors than in benign nodules, and this held in both blood and tumor samples.

TCRdb re-called the PCR reads through MiXCR. The repertoire has around 40,000 clones, about a sixth of them found once; the top ten carry about 6.8%. No treatment had been given to any patient before thyroid surgery. Ten or more counts support this clone. The antigen remains unidentified. Germline loops: CDR1 LNHDA, CDR2 SQIVND (reference sequence). With 7 bases clipped from V and 0 bases from J, the junction kept 7 bases outside the gene matches. This CDR3 region has 15 residues. This sequence originates from a male donor with papillary thyroid cancer or a benign thyroid nodule (not recorded which). Some clones in this sample may be carry-over from other donors' samples. The V gene is TRBV19, the J gene TRBJ1-1; 8 bases are shared with TRBD1. The specimen sequenced was blood. The CDR3 reads CASIRQGYMNTEAFF. Written as DNA, the CDR3 is TGTGCCAGTATCCGACAGGGGTACATGAACACTGAAGCTTTCTTT.